The T cell receptor beta chain described here comes from a study of HIV-infected patients and healthy controls. This clonotype was detected ten times or more. This CDR3 contains 15 residues. Trimming removed 1 base from V and 1 base from J; junction bases left unmatched: 4. Germline V lookup: CDR1 SGHRS, CDR2 YFSETQ. 500 ng RNA was reverse transcribed with alpha and beta constant-region primers. Each of the alpha and beta chains got its own library through chain-specific third strand synthesis with indices. TCRdb processed the 5' RACE reads anew with MiXCR; each CDR3 protein has one entry. The table includes 7,500 to 9,500 distinct CDR3 sequences, around 8.2% detected once. The repertoire came from unfractionated whole blood and reflected all unsorted peripheral T cells.

This sample comprised blood, obtained before antiretroviral therapy. The chain uses TRBV5-1 and TRBJ2-5; 7 positions match TRBD1. This TCR derives from an adult with HIV infection. The donor label of this sample is uncertain. CDR3 coding DNA: TGCGCCAGCAGCTTGAAGGGACAGATCCAAGAGACCCAGTACTTC. This translates into CASSLKGQIQETQYF. Full variable domain (missing parts from reference TRBV5-1 and TRBJ2-5): KAGVTQTPRYLIKTRGQQVTLSCSPISGHRSVSWYQQTPGQGLQFLFEYFSETQRNKGNFPGRFSGRQFSNSRSEMNVSTLELGDSALYLCASSLKGQIQETQYFGPGTRLLVL.